This TCR beta chain was captured by sequencing in a study of CD8+ T cells in alopecia areata. Germline V gene data show CDR1 as SGHRS and CDR2 as YFSETQ. The CDR3 has 15 amino acids. Trimming stripped 1 base from V and 1 base from J, with 10 bases between. Sorting separated CD4+ and CD8+ T cells out of PBMCs. Of note for this clone: Its antigen is as yet unknown. Other nucleotide sequences in the sample specify the same CDR3.

RNA extraction was followed by reverse transcription into cDNA, which acted as the sequencing template. The table came from immunoSEQ multiplex PCR; TCRdb's copy has only in-frame clones and leaves some out. The sample lists about 97,000 clones, about 40% seen once, with roughly 1.3% in the top ten. Study-wide results and caveats: Clonality was higher in lesional than normal scalp, especially in alopecia totalis/universalis.

Sequencing input: CD4+ T cells sorted from blood. This clonotype originated in a human donor with alopecia areata. The gene calls are TRBV5-1 and TRBJ2-3; tentative D call: TRBD2 (6 bases). CDR3 DNA sequence: TGCGCCAGCAGCTTGCAACTAGCTGGCACAGATACGCAGTATTTT. It translates to CASSLQLAGTDTQYF.